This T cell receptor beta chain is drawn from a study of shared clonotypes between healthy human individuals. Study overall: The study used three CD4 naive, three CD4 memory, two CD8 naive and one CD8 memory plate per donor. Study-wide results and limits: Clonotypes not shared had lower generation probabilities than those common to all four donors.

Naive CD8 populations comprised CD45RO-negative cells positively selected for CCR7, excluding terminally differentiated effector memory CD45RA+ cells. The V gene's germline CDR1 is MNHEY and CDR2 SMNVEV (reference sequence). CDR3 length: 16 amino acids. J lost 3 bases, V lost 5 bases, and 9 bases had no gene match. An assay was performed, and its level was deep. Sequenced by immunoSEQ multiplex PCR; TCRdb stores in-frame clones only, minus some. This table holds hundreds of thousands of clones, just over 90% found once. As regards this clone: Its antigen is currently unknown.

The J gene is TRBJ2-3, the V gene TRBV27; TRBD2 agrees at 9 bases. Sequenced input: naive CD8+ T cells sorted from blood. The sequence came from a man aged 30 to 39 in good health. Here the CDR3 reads CASSPIAGEGTDTQYF. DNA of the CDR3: TGTGCCAGCAGTCCCATAGCGGGAGAGGGGACAGATACGCAGTATTTT.